The present TCR beta chain was sequenced within a study of Graves' ophthalmopathy and Graves' hyperthyroidism. Worth noting for this clonotype: The antigen remains undetermined.

Excluded were patients with other autoimmune diseases, uncontrolled infections, pregnancy or lactation. PBMCs had their origin in fresh peripheral blood (roughly 10 ml). Study results and limitations: For separating ophthalmopathy from stable hyperthyroidism, a 13-signature model gave about 90% sensitivity and 81.08% specificity.

Germline CDR1 reads DFQATT; CDR2 reads SNEGSKA (reference sequence). The length of the CDR3 is 14 residues. J was trimmed by 4 bases and V by 6 bases; bases with no gene match: 6. RNA transcripts provided the template for amplifying TCR beta CDR3 regions. An opening RT-PCR round employed HTBI primers and preceded a second-round multiplex PCR. From the multiplex PCR reads, TCRdb called clonotypes with MiXCR, one entry per CDR3 protein. The sample holds 40,000 to 50,000 distinct CDR3 sequences, approximately 52% seen once. J is TRBJ2-1 and V is TRBV20-1; 10 bases are a match to TRBD2. The sequencing sample was made of peripheral blood. The sequence was obtained from an adult man with Graves' ophthalmopathy. In DNA form, the CDR3 reads TGCAGTGCGCCTCCTAGCGGGGGATACAATGAGCAGTTCTTC. Translating gives CSAPPSGGYNEQFF.